This T cell receptor beta chain comes out of a study of cytomegalovirus exposure and HLA in healthy donors. Broader study findings: A later analysis reportedly identified an Asian-associated ancestry cluster as carrying fewer N-insertions than the roughly 700-donor mean. Cytomegalovirus association was listed for 164 TCR beta chains.

Vbeta (60) and Jbeta (13) primers were used in the PCR. TCRdb's table, derived via immunoSEQ multiplex PCR, lists solely in-frame clones and lacks some. The sample has roughly 110,000 clones, roughly 80% seen once; the top ten hold roughly 22%. As for this clone: Its antigen is unidentified.

Germline V gene lookup returns CDR1 SEHNR and CDR2 FQNEAQ (reference sequence). The ends were cut back, 8 bases at V and 4 bases at J, with 29 bases in the middle. The CDR3 totals 19 residues. V and J are TRBV7-9 and TRBJ2-2; maybe TRBD1 (6 bases). The specimen sequenced was PBMCs. The sequence derives from a young man in good health and CMV-seropositive. The CDR3 spells CASVKLLGTTSLRTGELFF. DNA of the CDR3: TGTGCCAGCGTCAAACTCCTAGGGACAACGAGCCTACGCACCGGGGAGCTGTTTTTT.